This T cell receptor (beta chain) was sequenced in a study of beta chain features in type 1 diabetes. V dropped 2 bases and J dropped 3 bases, with 14 bases sitting between them. In germline, CDR1 is SGHNT, CDR2 YYREEE (reference sequence). This CDR3 comprises 16 residues. This clone was seen a few times. Its antigen is unknown. The study's findings and limits: Insertions were fewer and deletions more numerous at VDJ junctions in type 1 diabetes patients.

The investigators reverse transcribed all of the isolated RNA, so they sequenced expressed TCRB transcripts. Sequenced by immunoSEQ multiplex PCR; TCRdb stores in-frame clones only, minus some. The sample carries about 350,000 clones, roughly a fifth recorded once. The collection from each donor was one heparinised blood draw averaging roughly 0.11 L. Sample: naive CD4+ T cells from blood. The source is a woman under 30 in good health. The chain carries TRBV5-4 and TRBJ2-2; maybe TRBD1 (6 bases). CDR3 region: CASSFRGLSDTGELFF. The CDR3 DNA follows: TGTGCCAGCAGCTTCAGGGGTTTATCGGACACCGGGGAGCTGTTTTTT.